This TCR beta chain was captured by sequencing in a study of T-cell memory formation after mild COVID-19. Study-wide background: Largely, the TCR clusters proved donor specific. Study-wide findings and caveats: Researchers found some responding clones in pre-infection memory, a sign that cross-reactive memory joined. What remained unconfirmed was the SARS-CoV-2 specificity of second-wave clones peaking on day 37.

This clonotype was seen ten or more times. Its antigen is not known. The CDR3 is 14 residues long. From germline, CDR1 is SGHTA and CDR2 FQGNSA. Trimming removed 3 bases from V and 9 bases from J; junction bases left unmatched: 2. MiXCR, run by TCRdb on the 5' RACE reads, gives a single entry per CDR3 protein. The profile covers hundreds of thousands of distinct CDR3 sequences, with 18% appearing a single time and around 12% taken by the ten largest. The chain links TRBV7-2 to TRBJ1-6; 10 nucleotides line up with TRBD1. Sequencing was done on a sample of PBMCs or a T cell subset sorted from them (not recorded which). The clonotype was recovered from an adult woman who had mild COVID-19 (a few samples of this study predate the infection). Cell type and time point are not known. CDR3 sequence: CASSLGTGASPLHF. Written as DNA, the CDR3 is TGTGCCAGCAGCTTGGGGACAGGGGCTTCACCCCTCCACTTT.